One and the same sample provided the 18 T cell receptor beta chains below, sequenced in a study of technical replicates of blood from a few donors. Repertoires were generated with immunoSEQ multiplex PCR, while TCRdb's copy carries only in-frame clones and drops some. Of 65,000 to 90,000 clones in the sample, approximately 90% are singletons; the top ten hold 4% to 5%. What was sequenced was PBMCs. The receptors were sampled from a human donor in good health. Some clones in this sample may be carry-over from other donors' samples.

The chain is built from TRBV10-3 and TRBJ1-5; D possibly corresponds to TRBD1 (5 bases). This CDR3 is 15 amino acids long. The ends were cut back, 2 bases at V and 7 bases at J, with 15 bases in the middle. Germline CDR1 ENHRY, CDR2 SYGVKD. CDR3 sequence reads: CAISEAGPLRQPQHF. The DNA of the CDR3 is TGTGCCATCAGTGAGGCGGGACCACTTCGGCAGCCCCAGCATTTT.

The chain is built from TRBV15 and TRBJ2-5, with TRBD1 matching over 7 bases. Trimming at V came to 0 bases and at J to 4 bases, leaving 5 bases not matched to a gene. The CDR3 covers 15 residues. Per germline, CDR1 LNHNV and CDR2 YYDKDF (reference sequence). The CDR3 DNA reads TGTGCCACCAGCAGAGATCCCGGGACAGTAGAGACCCAGTACTTC. Protein: CATSRDPGTVETQYF.

On this clone: This same CDR3 is encoded by further DNA sequences in the sample. The genes are TRBV4-3 and TRBJ1-2; 11 bases are a match to TRBD1. The junction had 1 base not matched to a gene; V was cut back by 4 bases and J by 3 bases. Germline V gives CDR1 LGHNA, CDR2 YSLEER. This CDR3 contains 14 residues. The CDR3, as DNA: TGCGCCAGCAGCCTGGGACAGGGGGACTATGGCTACACCTTC. Protein product: CASSLGQGDYGYTF.

V and J are TRBV6-1 and TRBJ2-1; 7 bases agree with TRBD2. Germline trimming cut 6 bases from V and 2 bases from J; bases unmatched to any gene: 7. The CDR3 covers 15 residues. CDR1 and CDR2 from the germline V gene are MNHNS and SASEGT. CDR3 nucleotide sequence: TGTGCCAGCAGCCGCAGGGCGGGAGCCTACAATGAGCAGTTCTTC. Translating gives CASSRRAGAYNEQFF.

V usage is TRBV5-6 and J usage is TRBJ2-7; 8 nucleotides align to TRBD1. The J segment lost 4 bases and the V segment lost 4 bases, leaving 7 bases of the junction unmatched. Germline V gene sequence: CDR1 SGHDT, CDR2 YYEEEE. CDR3 length: 14 amino acids. This CDR3 is CASSLRTGPYEQYF. The CDR3 region has the DNA TGTGCCAGCAGCCTCAGGACAGGGCCGTACGAGCAGTACTTC.

V is TRBV18 and J is TRBJ2-5; TRBD1 agrees at 7 bases. CDR1 is KGHSH, CDR2 LQKENI, per germline. This CDR3 is 14 amino acids long. The V gene end was trimmed by 0 bases and the J gene end by 5 bases; junction bases not matched to a gene: 3. CDR3 bases: TGTGCCAGCTCACCACCGGGACAGCAGGAGACCCAGTACTTC. Protein product: CASSPPGQQETQYF.

The chain couples TRBV9 to TRBJ1-1; D gene unclear. The V end lost 4 bases, the J end lost 3 bases, and 10 bases lay between the germline ends. Per germline, CDR1 SGDLS and CDR2 YYNGEE. The CDR3 extends over 13 amino acids. CDR3 in amino acids: CASSRRGDTEAFF. As DNA, the CDR3 is TGTGCCAGCAGCCGCCGAGGTGACACTGAAGCTTTCTTT.

The rearrangement uses TRBV13 and TRBJ2-4, with TRBD1 matching over 8 bases. Per the germline V gene, CDR1 is PRHDT and CDR2 is FYEKMQ (reference sequence). Trimming took 4 bases from V and 6 from J; bases not matched to a gene: 5. This CDR3 comprises 14 residues. CDR3 sequence reads: CASSSQGVVNIQYF. The DNA for the CDR3 is TGTGCCAGCAGCTCACAGGGGGTAGTAAACATTCAGTACTTC.

The chain is built from TRBV7-2 and TRBJ1-6; 12 bases match TRBD1. Germline trimming cut 4 bases from V and 9 bases from J; bases unmatched to any gene: 7. In germline, CDR1 is SGHTA, CDR2 FQGNSA. CDR3 length: 16 amino acids. The CDR3 sequence: CASSYLGQGASSPLHF. The CDR3 nucleotides read TGTGCCAGCAGCTACTTGGGACAGGGGGCGAGTTCACCCCTCCACTTT.

The V gene is TRBV5-1, the J gene TRBJ2-1; D not resolved. This CDR3 region has 12 residues. The V gene's germline CDR1 is SGHRS and CDR2 YFSETQ. Trimming took 2 bases from V and 6 from J, leaving 6 bases between them. The CDR3 sequence: CASSFPGNEQFF. Here the CDR3 DNA reads TGCGCCAGCAGCTTCCCAGGCAATGAGCAGTTCTTC.

V gene TRBV27 combines with J gene TRBJ1-4; the match to TRBD1 covers 7 bases. The CDR3 is 13 amino acids. The germline V gene encodes CDR1 MNHEY and CDR2 SMNVEV (reference sequence). Germline trimming cut 10 bases from V and 4 bases from J; bases unmatched to any gene: 6. The CDR3: CATRDSYNEKLFF. The CDR3 nucleotides are TGTGCCACCCGGGACAGTTATAATGAAAAACTGTTTTTT.

This clone was seen only once. V usage is TRBV10-3 and J usage is TRBJ1-2; D gene unclear. V was clipped by 6 bases and J by 4 bases, with 12 bases between them. CDR3 length: 13 residues. CDR1 and CDR2 from the germline V gene are ENHRY and SYGVKD. The CDR3 sequence: CAISDGSSYGYTF. The CDR3, as DNA: TGTGCCATCAGCGATGGTAGTAGCTATGGCTACACCTTC.

This sequence joins TRBV11-3 and TRBJ2-7; TRBD1 is a possible D gene (6 bases). V was trimmed by 8 bases and J by 4 bases, leaving 24 bases between them. Germline CDR1 and CDR2: SGHNT and YENEEA. This CDR3 has 16 amino acids. The CDR3 is CASPHSLGASVYEQYF. Written as DNA, the CDR3 is TGTGCCAGCCCCCACAGCCTGGGGGCCAGCGTGTACGAGCAGTACTTC.

The rearrangement joins TRBV5-4 to TRBJ2-5; 9 bases agree with TRBD2. The germline V gene encodes CDR1 SGHNT and CDR2 YYREEE (reference sequence). The CDR3 is 17 residues long. J lost 5 bases, V lost 0 bases, and 11 bases had no gene match. The chain's CDR3 is CASSLATGLAGIETQYF. CDR3 nucleotides: TGTGCCAGCAGCTTGGCTACCGGGCTAGCGGGAATCGAGACCCAGTACTTC. The full variable domain, with the rest looked up from reference TRBV5-4 and TRBJ2-5, is ETGVTQSPTHLIKTRGQQVTLRCSSQSGHNTVSWYQQALGQGPQFIFQYYREEENGRGNFPPRFSGLQFPNYSSELNVNALELDDSALYLCASSLATGLAGIETQYFGPGTRLLVL.

The chain has TRBV7-9 and TRBJ2-7; TRBD2 matches 7 bases. Per the germline V gene, CDR1 is SEHNR and CDR2 is FQNEAQ (reference sequence). This CDR3 spans 14 amino acids. After removal of 5 bases from V and 0 bases from J, the junction contained 4 bases not matched to a gene. CDR3 protein: CASSPGRSSYEQYF. For the CDR3, the DNA is TGTGCCAGCAGCCCCGGGAGGAGCTCCTACGAGCAGTACTTC.

J is TRBJ2-3 and V is TRBV7-8; TRBD2 agrees at 8 bases. Per germline, CDR1 SGHVS and CDR2 FQNEAQ. The CDR3 contains 16 residues. V gave up 0 bases and J gave up 1 base; unmatched junction bases: 3. This CDR3 reads CASSLAILAGTDTQYF. The CDR3 DNA reads TGTGCCAGCAGCTTAGCCATACTAGCGGGCACAGATACGCAGTATTTT.

The CDR3 DNA sequence: TGCGCCAGCAGCCAAGAAGCGCATTCGAGCTCCTACGAGCAGTACTTC. Translation: CASSQEAHSSSYEQYF. V and J are TRBV4-3 and TRBJ2-7; D call uncertain. This CDR3 region has 16 residues. V lost 0 bases to trimming and J lost 0 bases, with 12 bases between them. From germline, CDR1 is LGHNA and CDR2 YSLEER.

This rearrangement joins TRBV11-3 to TRBJ2-1; 8 nucleotides match TRBD2. This CDR3 region has 15 residues. After removal of 1 base from V and 9 bases from J, the junction contained 8 bases not matched to a gene. Germline-derived CDR1 and CDR2 are SGHNT and YENEEA. The CDR3 reads CASSLAGGALVEQFF. The CDR3 coding sequence is TGTGCCAGCAGCTTAGCGGGGGGGGCCCTCGTTGAGCAGTTCTTC.